These 29 T cell receptor beta chains were sequenced from one sample in a study of cytomegalovirus exposure and HLA in healthy donors. This PCR relied on a set of 60 Vbeta primers and 13 Jbeta primers. TCRdb's table, derived via immunoSEQ multiplex PCR, lists solely in-frame clones and lacks some. Of 75,000 to 95,000 clones listed, around 77% are singletons. Input material: PBMCs. All receptors come from a middle-aged man in good health and CMV-seronegative.

J is TRBJ1-1 and V is TRBV19; D call uncertain. There are 12 residues in the CDR3. V lost 3 bases and J 11 bases, leaving 13 bases between the germline ends. Germline values: CDR1 LNHDA, CDR2 SQIVND (reference sequence). CDR3 residues: CASSIGGSAAFF. In nucleotides, the CDR3 is TGTGCCAGTAGTATCGGCGGGTCCGCGGCTTTCTTT.

V gene TRBV18 combines with J gene TRBJ2-5; D perhaps matches TRBD2 (5 bases). Germline values: CDR1 KGHSH, CDR2 LQKENI. Trimming stripped 2 bases from V and 4 bases from J, with 5 bases between. CDR3 length: 12 residues. The CDR3 reads CASSPAGETQYF. The CDR3 DNA reads TGTGCCAGCTCACCAGCGGGAGAGACCCAGTACTTC.

V usage is TRBV10-3 and J usage is TRBJ1-2, with D possibly TRBD1 on 6 matching bases. Germline loops: CDR1 ENHRY, CDR2 SYGVKD. The CDR3 is 14 residues long. V was clipped by 8 bases and J by 8 bases, with 21 bases between them. The CDR3 sequence: CAIRDNRDSSGYTF. DNA for the CDR3: TGTGCCATCCGGGACAATCGCGATAGTTCGGGCTACACCTTC.

The CDR3 reads CASSPSYSGGLQETQYF. The CDR3 DNA follows: TGTGCCAGCTCACCATCTTATAGCGGGGGGCTCCAAGAGACCCAGTACTTC. This chain uses TRBV18 with TRBJ2-5, with 10 positions matching TRBD2. Germline loops: CDR1 KGHSH, CDR2 LQKENI. This CDR3 has 17 residues. V shed 2 bases, J shed 1 base, and the junction held 7 bases outside the gene matches. The full variable domain, rest sourced from reference TRBV18 and TRBJ2-5, is NAGVMQNPRHLVRRRGQEARLRCSPMKGHSHVYWYRQLPEEGLKFMVYLQKENIIDESGMPKERFSAEFPKEGPSILRIQQVVRGDSAAYFCASSPSYSGGLQETQYFGPGTRLLVL.

This chain links TRBV11-2 with TRBJ1-3; the D gene is possibly TRBD1 (6 bases). Trimming removed 11 bases at V and 4 bases at J, with 15 bases between. From germline, CDR1 is SGHAT and CDR2 FQNNGV. The CDR3 loop spans 13 amino acids. CDR3 bases: TGTGCCCTACAGCAGGGGTCCGGAAACACCATATATTTT. Residues: CALQQGSGNTIYF. Complete variable domain (other parts from reference TRBV11-2 and TRBJ1-3): EAGVAQSPRYKIIEKRQSVAFWCNPISGHATLYWYQQILGQGPKLLIQFQNNGVVDDSQLPKDRFSAERLKGVDSTLKIQPAKLEDSAVYLCALQQGSGNTIYFGEGSWLTVV.

The chain combines TRBV19 with TRBJ2-7; 8 bases line up with TRBD2. The CDR3 extends over 15 amino acids. Germline assignment: CDR1 LNHDA and CDR2 SQIVND (reference sequence). Trimming removed 5 bases from V and 2 bases from J; junction bases left unmatched: 8. The CDR3 nucleotides are TGTGCCAGTAGTTTACAGCGGGGGCCCACCTACGAGCAGTACTTC. Amino acid sequence: CASSLQRGPTYEQYF.

This clone was counted only a few times. The chain carries TRBV6-4 and TRBJ1-4, with unresolved D. There are 14 residues in the CDR3. Trimming removed 2 bases from V and 8 bases from J, with 12 bases in between. Germline assignment: CDR1 MRHNA and CDR2 SNTAGT. The CDR3 loop reads CASSDARILEKLFF. CDR3 sequence (DNA): TGTGCCAGCAGTGACGCGAGGATACTCGAAAAACTGTTTTTT.

V gene TRBV7-9 combines with J gene TRBJ1-2, with D perhaps TRBD1 (5 bases). CDR3 size: 15 residues. Trimming cost V 5 bases and J 0 bases, with 13 bases left between them. The germline V gene encodes CDR1 SEHNR and CDR2 FQNEAQ (reference sequence). The DNA for the CDR3 is TGTGCCAGCAGCCCAGGGTTCGGAGCTAACTATGGCTACACCTTC. As protein: CASSPGFGANYGYTF.

This clone was counted a few times. J is TRBJ1-5 and V is TRBV27, with D perhaps matching TRBD1 (5 bases). Between the trimmed V and J ends, which lost 6 bases and 0 bases, there was a span of 15 bases. The CDR3 has 16 amino acids. Germline CDR1 reads MNHEY; CDR2 reads SMNVEV (reference sequence). The CDR3: CASRTDSRVSNQPQHF. The CDR3 bases are TGTGCCAGCAGGACTGACTCCAGGGTTAGCAATCAGCCCCAGCATTTT.

The rearrangement joins TRBV27 to TRBJ1-3; TRBD1 matches 7 bases. The V gene's germline CDR1 is MNHEY and CDR2 SMNVEV (reference sequence). The CDR3 spans 14 residues. Trimming cost V 4 bases and J 9 bases; bases outside gene matches: 9. The CDR3 coding sequence is TGTGCCAGCAGTTCTACCCACAGGGGAGGCACCATATATTTT. This codes for CASSSTHRGGTIYF.

V and J are TRBV19 and TRBJ2-5; TRBD2 matches 11 bases. J gave up 5 bases and V 3 bases, and 8 bases lay outside the gene matches. CDR3 size: 16 residues. Germline CDR1 LNHDA, CDR2 SQIVND (reference sequence). The CDR3 bases are TGTGCCAGTAGTATGTCCCTAGCGGGGGGTCTGGAGACCCAGTACTTC. This codes for CASSMSLAGGLETQYF.

This clone has only one observation. The rearrangement links TRBV11-3 to TRBJ2-1; D is possibly TRBD1 (5 bases). This CDR3 is built from 15 residues. With 0 bases removed from V and 4 bases from J, the gap between germline ends came to 10 bases. Germline CDR1 SGHNT, CDR2 YENEEA. The CDR3 loop reads CASSLEQARYNEQFF. The CDR3 coding sequence is TGTGCCAGCAGCTTAGAACAGGCGAGGTACAATGAGCAGTTCTTC.

This clone was seen a few times. This CDR3 reads CASQGQSPLHF. The CDR3 coding sequence is TGTGCCAGCCAAGGACAGTCACCCCTCCACTTT. The chain uses TRBV6-1 and TRBJ1-6; D is possibly TRBD1 (6 bases). The V gene's germline CDR1 is MNHNS and CDR2 SASEGT. Between the trimmed V and J ends, which lost 8 bases and 10 bases, there was a span of 9 bases. CDR3 length: 11 amino acids.

The chain combines TRBV9 with TRBJ2-3, with 8 bases lining up with TRBD2. Germline-derived CDR1 and CDR2 are SGDLS and YYNGEE. The CDR3 covers 17 residues. J lost 9 bases, V lost 0 bases, and 15 bases had no gene match. CDR3 sequence (DNA): TGTGCCAGCAGCGTAGCTGTTCCAGCGGGGGCCCGGGGGACGCAGTATTTT. The encoded protein is CASSVAVPAGARGTQYF.

V gene TRBV10-3 combines with J gene TRBJ2-1; 8 positions agree with TRBD2. With 6 bases clipped from V and 0 bases from J, the junction kept 7 bases outside the gene matches. The CDR3 contains 16 residues. Germline lookup yields CDR1 ENHRY and CDR2 SYGVKD. The CDR3 DNA sequence: TGTGCCATCAGCTCGACGGGAGGGGACTCCTACAATGAGCAGTTCTTC. It encodes CAISSTGGDSYNEQFF.

The chain is built from TRBV9 and TRBJ2-3; possible D gene TRBD2, 5 bases. CDR1 is SGDLS, CDR2 YYNGEE, per germline. The ends were cut back, 0 bases at V and 2 bases at J, with 10 bases in the middle. The CDR3 sequence is 15 residues long. The CDR3 spells CASSVETRHTDTQYF. The CDR3, as DNA: TGTGCCAGCAGCGTAGAAACTAGACACACAGATACGCAGTATTTT.

The J gene is TRBJ1-2, the V gene TRBV5-1; 7 bases map to TRBD1. V was pared by 0 bases and J by 1 base, with 6 bases of the junction left unmatched. CDR3 length equals 16 residues. The germline gives CDR1 SGHRS, CDR2 YFSETQ. The CDR3 nucleotides are TGCGCCAGCAGCTTGGGACCGGGACAGATTAACTATGGCTACACCTTC. It is translated as CASSLGPGQINYGYTF.

The chain has TRBV2 and TRBJ1-2; 7 bases match TRBD1. V shed 10 bases and J 2 bases; nucleotides not matched to a gene: 7. This CDR3 region has 13 residues. Germline CDR1 and CDR2: SNHLY and FYNNEI. The CDR3, as DNA: TGTGCCATCACGCCCAGGGGGAACTATGGCTACACCTTC. It yields the protein CAITPRGNYGYTF.

The chain carries TRBV5-8 and TRBJ2-5; 7 bases align to TRBD2. V shed 6 bases, J shed 0 bases, and the junction held 5 bases outside the gene matches. CDR1 and CDR2 from the germline V gene are SGHTS and YDEGEE. The CDR3 length is 14 residues. In DNA, the CDR3 is TGTGCCAGCAACTACGGGGGGAACCAAGAGACCCAGTACTTC. Its protein product is CASNYGGNQETQYF.

In DNA, the CDR3 is TGTGCCAGCAGTAGGGTTGGGGGGGCCCTCCACTTT. This translates into CASSRVGGALHF. The chain couples TRBV6-5 to TRBJ1-6; TRBD1 might be the D (5 bases). The CDR3 spans 12 residues. Trimming took off 5 bases at V and 14 bases at J, with 13 bases between the two ends. In germline, CDR1 is MNHEY, CDR2 SVGAGI.

This chain uses TRBV7-2 with TRBJ2-5, with no clear D. V gave up 5 bases and J gave up 5 bases, with 12 bases separating them. This CDR3 has 13 amino acids. In germline, CDR1 is SGHTA, CDR2 FQGNSA. CDR3 in DNA: TGTGCCAGCAGCACGGGTCGGATGGAGACCCAGTACTTC. This codes for CASSTGRMETQYF.

The gene calls are TRBV19 and TRBJ1-4; D ambiguous. CDR3 length equals 12 residues. Looked up from germline, CDR1 is LNHDA and CDR2 is SQIVND (reference sequence). V lost 8 bases to trimming and J lost 4 bases, with 8 bases between them. CDR3 protein: CASSGFNEKLFF. The CDR3 DNA sequence: TGTGCCAGTTCCGGGTTTAATGAAAAACTGTTTTTT.

In this sample, this clone turned up once. The chain joins TRBV7-8 to TRBJ2-7; 9 bases are a match to TRBD1. The germline V gene encodes CDR1 SGHVS and CDR2 FQNEAQ. The V segment lost 4 bases and the J segment 0 bases; nucleotides outside the gene matches: 1. This CDR3 spans 14 amino acids. DNA for the CDR3: TGTGCCAGCAGCTCGACAGGGGGCTCCTACGAGCAGTACTTC. It is translated as CASSSTGGSYEQYF.

V and J are TRBV15 and TRBJ2-5; perhaps TRBD2 as D (5 bases). The CDR3 spans 12 residues. Deletions cut 5 bases from V and 7 bases from J, with 11 bases between. Germline V gene sequence: CDR1 LNHNV, CDR2 YYDKDF (reference sequence). The chain's CDR3 is CATSFLEGTQYF. CDR3 nucleotides: TGTGCCACCAGCTTCCTCGAGGGGACCCAGTACTTC.

This clone has only a few counts. The chain is built from TRBV6-1 and TRBJ1-1; D perhaps matches TRBD1 (5 bases). This CDR3 is built from 14 residues. Trimming shortened V by 6 bases and J by 6 bases, and 17 bases separated the two germline ends. The germline gives CDR1 MNHNS, CDR2 SASEGT. CDR3: CASRVTGVGAEAFF. Here the CDR3 DNA reads TGTGCCAGCAGAGTAACGGGGGTTGGGGCTGAAGCTTTCTTT.

This rearrangement joins TRBV21-1 to TRBJ2-7; the table calls TRBD1, which could not be checked here. TRBV21-1 is annotated as a pseudogene. CDR3 size: 14 residues. The CDR3 region is CASSNRDRVSEQYF. CDR3 in DNA: TGTGCCAGCAGCAATAGGGACAGGGTATCCGAGCAGTACTTC.

Only a few counts were recorded for this clone. The gene calls are TRBV4-2 and TRBJ1-1, with D unresolved. Germline V CDR1 and CDR2: LGHNA, YNFKEQ. The CDR3 runs to 13 residues. V dropped 0 bases and J dropped 7 bases, with 9 bases sitting between them. CDR3 sequence reads: CASSQDALSEAFF. For the CDR3, the DNA is TGTGCCAGCAGCCAAGACGCTCTGAGTGAAGCTTTCTTT.

This sequence joins TRBV5-6 and TRBJ1-2; 8 bases agree with TRBD1. J lost 4 bases, V lost 4 bases, and 12 bases had no gene match. The germline V gene has CDR1 SGHDT and CDR2 YYEEEE. The CDR3 covers 16 residues. The CDR3 bases are TGTGCCAGCAGCCAAAAGGACAGGGCATCTTCCTATGGCTACACCTTC. It translates to CASSQKDRASSYGYTF.

The chain uses TRBV10-3 and TRBJ2-5; 13 nucleotides match TRBD2. Germline CDR1 is ENHRY and CDR2 is SYGVKD. V lost 4 bases and J lost 1; bases outside the gene matches: 0. This CDR3 has 15 amino acids. The CDR3 spells CAISGTSGGQETQYF. The CDR3 nucleotides are TGTGCCATCAGTGGGACTAGCGGGGGCCAAGAGACCCAGTACTTC.